This T cell receptor (beta chain) was identified during a study of naive and memory T cell subsets. The table lists this clonotype with many counts. The antigen is undetermined. The germline V gene encodes CDR1 SEHNR and CDR2 FQNEAQ (reference sequence). This CDR3 has 14 residues. V was clipped by 1 base and J by 7 bases, with 12 bases between them. Broader study findings: Gini index rose across naive, CM, EM and EMRA in CD4 and CD8. Findings for naive and memory subsets could not be checked against ground truth.

The beta constant-region primer was an equimolar mix of two oligonucleotides covering TRBC1 and TRBC2. Four rounds of PCR amplified the ligated cDNA using nested alpha and beta constant-region primers plus SP2. Each CDR3 protein gets one entry after TCRdb re-called the UMI-ligation and nested PCR reads with MiXCR. This sample has 70,000 to 95,000 distinct CDR3 sequences, with 6% to 7.5% found just once. Four subsets defined by CD45RA and CD27 were sorted after CD3, CD4, CD8 and live/dead staining. The origin of this receptor is a human donor in good health. Sequencing was performed on central memory CD4+ T cells from blood. This sequence joins TRBV7-9 and TRBJ2-3; possible D gene TRBD2, 6 bases. The CDR3: CASSLGLGTNTQYF. The CDR3 bases are TGTGCCAGCAGCTTAGGACTAGGGACGAATACGCAGTATTTT.